Following are 21 T cell receptor beta chains from one sample sequenced in a study of blood T cell repertoires in COVID-19. The protocol was immunoSEQ multiplex PCR, while the TCRdb copy is restricted to in-frame clones and leaves out a portion. This repertoire shows roughly 200,000 clones, 65% to 85% found once; its top ten account for roughly 1.2%. The sequenced sample consisted of peripheral blood. The receptors originated from a woman between 25 and 40 years old with COVID-19, enrolled during active disease.

This clone was seen once. Written as DNA, the CDR3 is TGCGCCAGCAGCCGAGCCACTTACTCTGGAAACACCATATATTTT. It is translated as CASSRATYSGNTIYF. The V call is TRBV4-3, the J call TRBJ1-3; D is undetermined. The germline V and J ends were trimmed by 4 bases and 0 bases, with 10 bases remaining between them. From germline, CDR1 is LGHNA and CDR2 YSLEER. This CDR3 is built from 15 residues.

This chain connects TRBV13 to TRBJ2-5; D is possibly TRBD1 (5 bases). CDR1 PRHDT and CDR2 FYEKMQ come from the germline V gene (reference sequence). V gave up 5 bases and J gave up 5 bases, with 12 bases separating them. There are 13 residues in the CDR3. The CDR3, as DNA: TGTGCCAGCAGCATCACAGGTTCGGAGACCCAGTACTTC. It codes for CASSITGSETQYF.

The chain joins TRBV3-1 (or the pseudogene TRBV3-2) to TRBJ1-3, with D maybe TRBD1 (5 bases). With 4 bases removed from V and 7 bases from J, the gap between germline ends came to 32 bases. CDR1 is LGHDT and CDR2 is YNNKEL in the germline V gene (reference sequence). The CDR3 covers 20 residues. The chain's CDR3 is CASSPNKPETEAPWRNTIYF. CDR3 nucleotide sequence: TGTGCCAGCAGCCCGAACAAGCCTGAGACAGAGGCACCCTGGCGGAACACCATATATTTT.

This sequence joins TRBV11-2 and TRBJ2-7; tentative D call: TRBD1 (5 bases). This CDR3 contains 15 residues. Per the germline V gene, CDR1 is SGHAT and CDR2 is FQNNGV. Trimming pared 2 bases from V and 1 base from J, leaving 12 bases between. The CDR3 sequence is CASSLKGHPSYEQYF. Written as DNA, the CDR3 is TGTGCCAGCAGCTTAAAGGGGCACCCATCCTACGAGCAGTACTTC. Supplemented by reference TRBV11-2 and TRBJ2-7, the full variable domain reads EAGVAQSPRYKIIEKRQSVAFWCNPISGHATLYWYQQILGQGPKLLIQFQNNGVVDDSQLPKDRFSAERLKGVDSTLKIQPAKLEDSAVYLCASSLKGHPSYEQYFGPGTRLTVT.

The chain is built from TRBV29-1 and TRBJ2-1, with D tentatively TRBD2 (6 bases). The CDR3 is 19 residues long. The ends were cut back, 6 bases at V and 2 bases at J, with 29 bases in the middle. From germline, CDR1 is SQVTM and CDR2 ANQGSEA. The CDR3 DNA follows: TGCAGCGTCCGGCTTTCCCCGAAGACCGCGGGATCGACCTACAATGAGCAGTTCTTC. Protein product: CSVRLSPKTAGSTYNEQFF.

The chain employs TRBV6-1 and TRBJ2-5, with TRBD1 as a possible D gene (6 bases). Germline assignment: CDR1 MNHNS and CDR2 SASEGT. The CDR3 is 13 amino acids. The V and J ends lost 2 bases and 5 bases respectively, with 9 bases between them. This CDR3 is CASSEWGRETQYF. In DNA, the CDR3 is TGTGCCAGCAGTGAATGGGGGCGGGAGACCCAGTACTTC.

This clone came up once. The chain recombines TRBV6-5 with TRBJ1-2, with no clear D. The V gene lost 6 bases and the J gene lost 7 bases, with 15 bases spanning the gap. CDR3 size: 13 residues. Germline values: CDR1 MNHEY, CDR2 SVGAGI. The CDR3 loop reads CASSRGLDSGYTF. The CDR3 nucleotides read TGTGCCAGCAGCCGCGGACTGGATTCTGGCTACACCTTC.

V usage is TRBV9 and J usage is TRBJ1-4; TRBD1 aligns across 9 bases. Losses at the gene ends were 0 bases for V and 5 bases for J; bases not matched to a gene: 2. Germline V lookup: CDR1 SGDLS, CDR2 YYNGEE. The CDR3 loop spans 15 amino acids. In nucleotides, the CDR3 is TGTGCCAGCAGCGTAGCTGGGACAGGGAATGAAAAACTGTTTTTT. Its translation is CASSVAGTGNEKLFF.

This chain joins TRBV2 and TRBJ1-2, with TRBD1 matching 10 bases. V lost 4 bases, J lost 3 bases, and 5 bases stayed unmatched. CDR3 length equals 15 residues. Germline CDR1 and CDR2: SNHLY and FYNNEI. CDR3 in DNA: TGTGCCAGCAGTGTAGGGACAGGGGCCGACTATGGCTACACCTTC. Translated, it gives CASSVGTGADYGYTF.

This clone was detected only a few times. J is TRBJ2-2 and V is TRBV9; D perhaps matches TRBD2 (7 bases). CDR1 SGDLS and CDR2 YYNGEE come from the germline V gene. The CDR3 is made up of 15 amino acids. Between the trimmed V and J ends, which lost 1 base and 4 bases, there was a span of 11 bases. The CDR3 sequence is CASSVPGGPTGELFF. The CDR3 bases are TGTGCCAGCAGCGTACCGGGGGGCCCCACCGGGGAGCTGTTTTTT. The full variable domain, rest sourced from reference TRBV9 and TRBJ2-2, is DSGVTQTPKHLITATGQRVTLRCSPRSGDLSVYWYQQSLDQGLQFLIQYYNGEERAKGNILERFSAQQFPDLHSELNLSSLELGDSALYFCASSVPGGPTGELFFGEGSRLTVL.

This chain joins TRBV11-2 and TRBJ2-1; possibly TRBD2 for D (5 bases). The CDR3 length is 12 residues. The ends were cut back, 6 bases at V and 8 bases at J, with 11 bases in the middle. Looked up from germline, CDR1 is SGHAT and CDR2 is FQNNGV. The CDR3 sequence is CASRSRTDEQFF. CDR3 sequence (DNA): TGTGCCAGCAGATCCCGGACTGATGAGCAGTTCTTC.

The CDR3 DNA reads TGTGCCAGTAGTATGGTTAGTCAGCCCCAGCATTTT. This gives the protein CASSMVSQPQHF. The V gene is TRBV19, the J gene TRBJ1-5; D is undetermined. Trimming stripped 3 bases from V and 6 bases from J, with 6 bases between. Per germline, CDR1 LNHDA and CDR2 SQIVND (reference sequence). The CDR3 is 12 amino acids.

In nucleotides, the CDR3 is TGTGCCAGCAGCTTTCTGAGGGGGGGAGGCGGAGGGGAGCAAGAGACCCAGTACTTC. Translated: CASSFLRGGGGGEQETQYF. The J gene is TRBJ2-5, the V gene TRBV6-2 or TRBV6-3; D may be TRBD2 (7 bases). The CDR3 loop spans 19 amino acids. Germline V gene data show CDR1 as MNHEY and CDR2 as SVGEGT. V gave up 6 bases and J gave up 2 bases, with 28 bases separating them.

The rearrangement joins TRBV25-1 to TRBJ1-4, with D hard to call. The CDR3 is made up of 16 amino acids. V lost 5 bases and J lost 8, with 21 bases in between. Germline-derived CDR1 and CDR2 are MGHDK and SYGVNS. The CDR3 DNA reads TGTGCCAGCAGTCCCCACTCCCGAGGGATGCGGGAAAAACTGTTTTTT. Translated: CASSPHSRGMREKLFF.

V and J are TRBV5-5 and TRBJ1-1; TRBD1 agrees at 8 bases. CDR3 size: 12 residues. V gave up 4 bases and J gave up 11 bases; unmatched junction bases: 7. Per the germline V gene, CDR1 is SGHKS and CDR2 is YYEKEE (reference sequence). The CDR3 nucleotides read TGTGCCAGCAGCCCCGACAGGGGCAAGGCTTTCTTT. Its protein product is CASSPDRGKAFF.

The chain links TRBV19 to TRBJ2-1; the D gene is possibly TRBD2 (6 bases). Trimming removed 3 bases at V and 8 bases at J, with 14 bases between. Germline V gene sequence: CDR1 LNHDA, CDR2 SQIVND (reference sequence). The CDR3 length is 14 residues. The CDR3 protein is CASSIQTRIDEQFF. CDR3 sequence (DNA): TGTGCCAGTAGTATTCAGACTAGAATCGATGAGCAGTTCTTC.

The V call is TRBV5-1, the J call TRBJ1-2; D is ambiguous. The CDR3 totals 14 residues. In germline, CDR1 is SGHRS, CDR2 YFSETQ. Deletions cut 4 bases from V and 5 bases from J, with 15 bases between. CDR3 loop: CASSLDDKLYGYTF. The CDR3 nucleotides read TGCGCCAGCAGCCTGGATGATAAACTTTATGGCTACACCTTC.

The chain joins TRBV13 to TRBJ2-3; D possibly corresponds to TRBD2 (5 bases). Trimming removed 0 bases from V and 4 bases from J, with 11 bases in between. The CDR3 length is 15 residues. Germline lookup yields CDR1 PRHDT and CDR2 FYEKMQ (reference sequence). CDR3 in amino acids: CASSLGRGRSDTQYF. In DNA form, the CDR3 reads TGTGCCAGCAGCTTAGGTCGGGGTAGATCAGATACGCAGTATTTT.

J is TRBJ2-5 and V is TRBV7-2; 8 bases fit TRBD2. The CDR3 spans 15 residues. Germline V lookup: CDR1 SGHTA, CDR2 FQGNSA. Germline trimming cut 3 bases from V and 0 bases from J; bases unmatched to any gene: 3. CDR3 sequence reads: CASSFPSGYQETQYF. DNA of the CDR3: TGTGCCAGCAGCTTCCCTAGCGGGTACCAAGAGACCCAGTACTTC.

The chain uses TRBV28 and TRBJ1-5; the D gene is possibly TRBD1 (6 bases). Between the trimmed V and J ends, which lost 5 bases and 3 bases, there was a span of 11 bases. Germline values: CDR1 MDHEN, CDR2 SYDVKM. This CDR3 region has 14 residues. In DNA form, the CDR3 reads TGTGCCAGCAGTCCGGGACACATCAATCAGCCCCAGCATTTT. This sequence encodes CASSPGHINQPQHF.

The chain carries TRBV19 and TRBJ2-5, with 9 bases fitting TRBD2. The J segment lost 4 bases and the V segment lost 5 bases, leaving 5 bases of the junction unmatched. Germline V CDR1 and CDR2: LNHDA, SQIVND (reference sequence). The CDR3 loop spans 14 amino acids. Here the CDR3 DNA reads TGTGCCAGTAGTCCTAGCGGGGCAGGAGAGACCCAGTACTTC. It is translated as CASSPSGAGETQYF.